This T cell receptor beta chain was retrieved from a study of human T cells and chemical hapten exposure. About the research overall: Across samples, TCR yields varied, mostly owing to small differences in pooled library volumes. Overall study findings and caveats: Sensitizing with DPC caused no change in TCRs above 1 in 1000 frequency.

Germline assignment: CDR1 SGHTA and CDR2 FQGNSA. With 7 bases removed from V and 2 bases from J, the gap between germline ends came to 6 bases. CDR3 length equals 12 residues. Stated time point: healthy volunteer bleed at 6 weeks. The total RNA was obtained from whole blood that was not fractionated. TCRdb ran MiXCR on the RACE reads and lists one entry per CDR3 protein. The sample yields about 70,000 distinct CDR3 sequences, around 6.3% seen once. This clonotype appeared many times. The antigen is unknown. The clonotype originates from a female donor in good health. Some clones in this sample may be carry-over from other donors' samples. Material: whole blood. The chain links TRBV7-2 to TRBJ1-5; D is unclear. The CDR3 spells CASTMGNQPQHF. CDR3 DNA: TGTGCCAGCACAATGGGCAATCAGCCCCAGCATTTT.